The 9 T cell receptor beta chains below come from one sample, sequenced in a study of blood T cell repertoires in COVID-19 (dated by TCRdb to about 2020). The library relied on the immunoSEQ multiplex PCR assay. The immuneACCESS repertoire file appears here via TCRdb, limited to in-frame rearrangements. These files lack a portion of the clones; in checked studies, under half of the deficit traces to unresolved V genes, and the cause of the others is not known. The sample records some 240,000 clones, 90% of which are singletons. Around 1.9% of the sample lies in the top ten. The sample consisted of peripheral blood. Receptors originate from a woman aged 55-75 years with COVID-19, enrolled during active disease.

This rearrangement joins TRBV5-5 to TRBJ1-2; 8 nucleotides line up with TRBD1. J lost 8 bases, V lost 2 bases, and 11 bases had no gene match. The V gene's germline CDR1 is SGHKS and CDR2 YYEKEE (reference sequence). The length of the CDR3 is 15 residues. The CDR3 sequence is CASSLGTGQGFGYTF. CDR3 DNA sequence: TGTGCCAGCAGCTTAGGGACCGGACAGGGCTTCGGCTACACCTTC.

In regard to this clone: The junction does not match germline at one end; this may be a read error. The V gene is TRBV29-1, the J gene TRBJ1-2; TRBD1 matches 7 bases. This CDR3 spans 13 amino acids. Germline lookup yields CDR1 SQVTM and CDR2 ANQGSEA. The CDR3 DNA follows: TGCAGCGATGAAGTCCCAGGGGGCTATGGCTACACCTTC. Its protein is CSDEVPGGYGYTF.

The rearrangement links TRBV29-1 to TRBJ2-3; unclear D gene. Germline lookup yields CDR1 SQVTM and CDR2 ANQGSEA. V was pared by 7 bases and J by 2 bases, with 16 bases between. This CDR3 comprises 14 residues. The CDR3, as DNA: TGCAGCGCTCTCGTGGGCTTTATCACAGATACGCAGTATTTT. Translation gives CSALVGFITDTQYF.

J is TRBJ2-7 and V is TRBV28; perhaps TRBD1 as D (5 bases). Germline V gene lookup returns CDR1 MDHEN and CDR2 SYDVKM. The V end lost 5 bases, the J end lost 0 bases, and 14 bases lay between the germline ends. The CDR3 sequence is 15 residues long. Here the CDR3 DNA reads TGTGCCAGCAGTGTATTAACAGGCAGCTCCTACGAGCAGTACTTC. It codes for CASSVLTGSSYEQYF.

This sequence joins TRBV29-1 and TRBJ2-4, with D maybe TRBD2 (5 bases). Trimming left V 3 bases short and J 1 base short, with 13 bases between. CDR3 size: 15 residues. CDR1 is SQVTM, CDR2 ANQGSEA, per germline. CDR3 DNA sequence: TGCAGCGTTGAGGTCGGTAGAGGGGCCAAAAACATTCAGTACTTC. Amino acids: CSVEVGRGAKNIQYF.

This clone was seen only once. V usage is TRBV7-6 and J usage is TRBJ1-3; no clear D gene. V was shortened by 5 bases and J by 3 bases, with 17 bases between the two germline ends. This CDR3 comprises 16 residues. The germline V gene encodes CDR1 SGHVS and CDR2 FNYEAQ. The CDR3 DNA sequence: TGTGCCAGCAGCCCCTGGACTGGGGTATATGGAAACACCATATATTTT. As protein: CASSPWTGVYGNTIYF.

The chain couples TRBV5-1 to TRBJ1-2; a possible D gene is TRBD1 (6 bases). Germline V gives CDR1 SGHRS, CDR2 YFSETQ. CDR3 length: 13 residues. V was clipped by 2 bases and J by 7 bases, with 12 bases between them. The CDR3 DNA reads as TGCGCCAGCAGCTTCACAGGGTTCGGTGGCTACACCTTC. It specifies CASSFTGFGGYTF. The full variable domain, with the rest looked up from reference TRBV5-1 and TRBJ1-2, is KAGVTQTPRYLIKTRGQQVTLSCSPISGHRSVSWYQQTPGQGLQFLFEYFSETQRNKGNFPGRFSGRQFSNSRSEMNVSTLELGDSALYLCASSFTGFGGYTFGSGTRLTVV.

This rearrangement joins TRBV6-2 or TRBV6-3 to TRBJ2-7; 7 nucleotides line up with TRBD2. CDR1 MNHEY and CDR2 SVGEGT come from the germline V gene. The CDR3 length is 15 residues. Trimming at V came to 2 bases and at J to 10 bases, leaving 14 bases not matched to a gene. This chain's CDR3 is CASSYAEGLLAEQYF. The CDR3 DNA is TGTGCCAGCAGTTACGCTGAAGGACTGCTAGCGGAACAGTACTTC.

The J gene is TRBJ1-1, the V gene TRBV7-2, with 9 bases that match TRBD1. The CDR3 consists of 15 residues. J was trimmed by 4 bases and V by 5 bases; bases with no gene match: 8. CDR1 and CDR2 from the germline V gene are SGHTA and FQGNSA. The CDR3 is CASSTRTGASTEAFF. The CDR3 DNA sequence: TGTGCCAGCAGCACCCGGACAGGGGCGAGCACTGAAGCTTTCTTT. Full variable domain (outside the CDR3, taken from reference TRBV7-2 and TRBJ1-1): GAGVSQSPSNKVTEKGKDVELRCDPISGHTALYWYRQSLGQGLEFLIYFQGNSAPDKSGLPSDRFSAERTGGSVSTLTIQRTQQEDSAVYLCASSTRTGASTEAFFGQGTRLTVV.